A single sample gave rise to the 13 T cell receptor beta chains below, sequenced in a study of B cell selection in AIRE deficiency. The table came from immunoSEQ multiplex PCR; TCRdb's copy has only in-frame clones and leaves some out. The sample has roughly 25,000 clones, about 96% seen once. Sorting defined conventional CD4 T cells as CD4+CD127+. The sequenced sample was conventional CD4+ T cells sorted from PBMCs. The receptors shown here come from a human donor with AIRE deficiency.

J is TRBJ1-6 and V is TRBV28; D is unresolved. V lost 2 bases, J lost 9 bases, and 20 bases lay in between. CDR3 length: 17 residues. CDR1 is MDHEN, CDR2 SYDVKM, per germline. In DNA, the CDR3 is TGTGCCAGCAGTTTAAGTTTGGTCGGGATAAATTTTTCACCCCTCCACTTT. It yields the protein CASSLSLVGINFSPLHF.

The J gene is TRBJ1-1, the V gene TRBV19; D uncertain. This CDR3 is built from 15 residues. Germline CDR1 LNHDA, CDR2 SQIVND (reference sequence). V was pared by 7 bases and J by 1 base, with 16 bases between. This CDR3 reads CASKGADYPNTEAFF. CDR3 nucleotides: TGTGCCAGTAAAGGTGCCGACTACCCGAACACTGAAGCTTTCTTT.

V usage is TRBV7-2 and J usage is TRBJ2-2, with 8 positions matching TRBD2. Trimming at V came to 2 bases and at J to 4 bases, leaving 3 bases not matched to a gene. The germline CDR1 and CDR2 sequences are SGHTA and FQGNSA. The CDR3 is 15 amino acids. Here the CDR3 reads CASSLIAGITGELFF. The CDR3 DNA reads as TGTGCCAGCAGCTTAATAGCGGGAATCACCGGGGAGCTGTTTTTT.

In DNA form, the CDR3 reads TGTGCCACCGCTACCGCCTCCTACGAGCAGTACTTC. This translates into CATATASYEQYF. The chain carries TRBV7-9 and TRBJ2-7, with unresolved D. Trimming left V 10 bases short and J 0 bases short, with 10 bases between. Germline CDR1 SEHNR, CDR2 FQNEAQ (reference sequence). The CDR3 has 12 amino acids.

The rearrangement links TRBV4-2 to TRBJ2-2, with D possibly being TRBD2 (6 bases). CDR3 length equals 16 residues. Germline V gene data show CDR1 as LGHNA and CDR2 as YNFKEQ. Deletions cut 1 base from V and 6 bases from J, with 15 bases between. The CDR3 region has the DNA TGTGCCAGCAGCCAAGGAATCGGGGGAAACGCCGGGGAGCTGTTTTTT. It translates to CASSQGIGGNAGELFF.

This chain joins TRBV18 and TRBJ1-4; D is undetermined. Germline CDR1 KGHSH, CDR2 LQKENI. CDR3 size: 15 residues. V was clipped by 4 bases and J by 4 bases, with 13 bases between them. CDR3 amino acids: CASSQTPGLNEKLFF. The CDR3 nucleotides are TGTGCCAGCTCACAAACCCCGGGTCTTAATGAAAAACTGTTTTTT.

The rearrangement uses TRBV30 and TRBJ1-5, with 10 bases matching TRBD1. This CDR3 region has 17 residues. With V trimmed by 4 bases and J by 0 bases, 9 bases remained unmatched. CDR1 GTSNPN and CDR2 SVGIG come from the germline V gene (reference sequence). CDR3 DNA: TGTGCCTGGATTTTACCGGGACAGGGGCATAGCAATCAGCCCCAGCATTTT. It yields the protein CAWILPGQGHSNQPQHF.

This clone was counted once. CDR3 nucleotide sequence: TGTGCCAGCAGTTTCGCCGGACAGGGAAGAAACTATGGCTACACCTTC. Translation: CASSFAGQGRNYGYTF. The rearrangement joins TRBV28 to TRBJ1-2, with 8 bases matching TRBD1. V was clipped by 3 bases and J by 2 bases; unmatched bases: 8. The germline V gene encodes CDR1 MDHEN and CDR2 SYDVKM. The CDR3 extends over 16 amino acids.

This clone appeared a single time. The CDR3 region is CASSRARDGLDSPLHF. The DNA for the CDR3 is TGTGCCAGCAGCAGGGCGAGGGACGGGCTCGATTCACCCCTCCACTTT. This chain joins TRBV4-2 and TRBJ1-6, with D tentatively TRBD1 (5 bases). The CDR3 runs to 16 residues. The V end lost 5 bases, the J end lost 8 bases, and 19 bases lay between the germline ends. Germline V gene lookup returns CDR1 LGHNA and CDR2 YNFKEQ.

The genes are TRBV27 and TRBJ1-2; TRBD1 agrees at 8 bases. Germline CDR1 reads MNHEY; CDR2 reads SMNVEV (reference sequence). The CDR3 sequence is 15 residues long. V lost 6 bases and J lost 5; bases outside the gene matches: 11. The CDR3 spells CASRRATGGGYGYTF. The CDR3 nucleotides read TGTGCCAGCAGGCGGGCTACAGGGGGGGGTTATGGCTACACCTTC.

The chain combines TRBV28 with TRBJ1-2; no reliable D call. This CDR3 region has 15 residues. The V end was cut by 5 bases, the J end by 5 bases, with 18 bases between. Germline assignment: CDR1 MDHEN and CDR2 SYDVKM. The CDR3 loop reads CASSPPAPSRYGYTF. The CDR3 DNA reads TGTGCCAGCAGTCCTCCTGCCCCGAGTCGGTATGGCTACACCTTC.

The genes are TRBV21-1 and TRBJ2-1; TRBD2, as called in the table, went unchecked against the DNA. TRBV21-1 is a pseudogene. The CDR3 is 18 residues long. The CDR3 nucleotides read TGTGCCAGCAGCCTCTCCCGGGGGGGGCATCCTAAAGAGGATGAGCAGTTCTTC. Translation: CASSLSRGGHPKEDEQFF.

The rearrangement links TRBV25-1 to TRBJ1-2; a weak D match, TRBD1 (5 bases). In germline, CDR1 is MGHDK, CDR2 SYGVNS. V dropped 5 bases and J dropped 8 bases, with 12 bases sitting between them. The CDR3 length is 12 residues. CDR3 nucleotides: TGTGCCAGCAGTCTTACAGGCGTGGGCTACACCTTC. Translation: CASSLTGVGYTF.